This T cell receptor (beta chain) was captured in a study of post-analysis software for immune sequencing data. Findings of the study overall: A significant reduction in normalized Chao1 diversity was observed in multiple sclerosis patients versus controls.

This clonotype was found a few times. Its target is not known. Each TCR beta cDNA library carried unique molecular identifiers. Out of 1 to 10 million T cells, about 520,000 cDNA molecules were generated. TCRdb passed the PCR reads through MiXCR, listing each CDR3 protein once. The sample includes 700,000 to 900,000 distinct CDR3 sequences, 35% to 55% of them seen just once. The sample comprised blood. The clonotype originates from a girl between 10 and 17 years old with multiple sclerosis.

The CDR3 DNA sequence: TGTGCCAGCAGCCCCACCGGGACGGCGAGCACAGATACGCAGTATTTT. Translating gives CASSPTGTASTDTQYF. This chain uses TRBV3-1 with TRBJ2-3; D is tentatively TRBD1 or TRBD2 (5 bases each). The CDR3 totals 16 residues. The V gene's germline CDR1 is LGHDT and CDR2 YNNKEL (reference sequence). V was pared by 4 bases and J by 0 bases, with 14 bases between.